Listed here are 29 T cell receptor beta chains from one sample, sequenced in a study of response to subunit inactivated influenza vaccine. In TCRdb, the RT-PCR reads were re-called with MiXCR into one record per CDR3 protein. This sample has roughly 650,000 distinct CDR3 sequences, with less than 20% found just once. The sample consisted of PBMCs from blood, taken about 13 days after vaccination. These receptors were obtained from a man between 50 and 59 years old who received an inactivated influenza vaccine.

The chain is built from TRBV6-2 or TRBV6-3 and TRBJ1-2; 7 bases are shared with TRBD1. Germline loops: CDR1 MNHEY, CDR2 SVGEGT. V was pared by 2 bases and J by 3 bases, with 0 bases of the junction left unmatched. The CDR3 consists of 13 residues. In nucleotides, the CDR3 is TGTGCCAGCAGTTACACAGGGGACTATGGCTACACCTTC. Protein product: CASSYTGDYGYTF.

In this sample, this clonotype turned up many times. CDR3 sequence reads: CASSGQVVNEQYF. The DNA for the CDR3 is TGTGCCAGCAGTGGCCAGGTTGTCAACGAGCAGTACTTC. The genes are TRBV6-2 or TRBV6-3 and TRBJ2-7; D remains unclear. CDR1 and CDR2 from the germline V gene are MNHEY and SVGEGT. The CDR3 length is 13 residues. The V end lost 5 bases, the J end lost 5 bases, and 13 bases lay between the germline ends.

This chain links TRBV7-6 with TRBJ1-3; 8 bases map to TRBD1. The CDR3 is made up of 15 amino acids. V was clipped by 2 bases and J by 2 bases; unmatched bases: 2. Germline CDR1 and CDR2: SGHVS and FNYEAQ. The CDR3 DNA sequence: TGTGCCAGCAGCTTAACAGGGGGAGCTGGAAACACCATATATTTT. Protein product: CASSLTGGAGNTIYF.

This clonotype was observed a few times. This rearrangement joins TRBV10-3 to TRBJ2-1, with 15 bases aligning to TRBD2. The CDR3 contains 14 residues. The germline V gene has CDR1 ENHRY and CDR2 SYGVKD. Trimming at V came to 4 bases and at J to 8 bases, leaving 0 bases not matched to a gene. CDR3 nucleotides: TGTGCCATCAGTGGGACTAGCGGGAGGGATGAGCAGTTCTTC. Encoded protein: CAISGTSGRDEQFF.

This chain links TRBV11-2 with TRBJ2-7, with D possibly TRBD1 on 5 matching bases. Trimming left V 1 base short and J 0 bases short, with 19 bases between. The CDR3 contains 18 residues. The V gene's germline CDR1 is SGHAT and CDR2 FQNNGV. CDR3 protein: CASSLGGRSAGYSYEQYF. The DNA for the CDR3 is TGTGCCAGCAGCTTAGGGGGCCGGTCCGCTGGCTACTCCTACGAGCAGTACTTC.

CDR3 bases: TGCAGCGTCGCAAGACAGGGTGCTGGAAACACCATATATTTT. This codes for CSVARQGAGNTIYF. This sequence joins TRBV29-1 and TRBJ1-3; 7 bases agree with TRBD1. The CDR3 has 14 residues. V trimming: 6 bases; J trimming: 2 bases; junction bases outside the gene matches: 7. CDR1 is SQVTM, CDR2 ANQGSEA, per germline.

This clonotype appeared a few times. CDR3 DNA: TGTGCCAGCAGCTTAGAATCCAGGGGGATTTACGAGCAGTACTTC. It is translated as CASSLESRGIYEQYF. The chain uses TRBV11-2 and TRBJ2-7; 7 bases are shared with TRBD1. Germline loops: CDR1 SGHAT, CDR2 FQNNGV. This CDR3 contains 15 residues. Trimming at V came to 0 bases and at J to 4 bases, leaving 6 bases not matched to a gene. The full variable domain, in which reference TRBV11-2 and TRBJ2-7 provide the parts outside the CDR3, is EAGVAQSPRYKIIEKRQSVAFWCNPISGHATLYWYQQILGQGPKLLIQFQNNGVVDDSQLPKDRFSAERLKGVDSTLKIQPAKLEDSAVYLCASSLESRGIYEQYFGPGTRLTVT.

There are many counts of this clonotype. V usage is TRBV2 and J usage is TRBJ2-7, with D uncertain. CDR1 and CDR2 (germline): SNHLY, FYNNEI. Trimming took off 1 base at V and 7 bases at J, with 14 bases between the two ends. CDR3 size: 14 residues. The CDR3: CASSEEVRAIEQYF. The CDR3 region has the DNA TGTGCCAGCAGTGAAGAGGTCCGCGCAATAGAGCAGTACTTC.

This clonotype was seen a handful of times. CDR3 in amino acids: CASSSEARAGYEQYF. CDR3 coding DNA: TGTGCCAGCAGTTCCGAGGCGAGGGCCGGCTACGAGCAGTACTTC. This rearrangement joins TRBV28 to TRBJ2-7; D may be TRBD2 (5 bases). The CDR3 totals 15 residues. V lost 4 bases to trimming and J lost 3 bases, with 16 bases between them. The germline V gene encodes CDR1 MDHEN and CDR2 SYDVKM.

This clonotype was found a few times. The genes are TRBV15 and TRBJ2-2, with TRBD1 identical over 10 bases. Germline V gives CDR1 LNHNV, CDR2 YYDKDF (reference sequence). V was pared by 6 bases and J by 7 bases, with 5 bases of the junction left unmatched. The CDR3 loop spans 14 amino acids. The CDR3 coding sequence is TGTGCCACCAGTCGGGACAGGGGTCTCGGGGAGCTGTTTTTT. It translates to CATSRDRGLGELFF.

This clonotype has only a few counts. J is TRBJ2-1 and V is TRBV5-1; TRBD2 agrees at 8 bases. The germline CDR1 and CDR2 sequences are SGHRS and YFSETQ. The CDR3 has 15 residues. V trimming: 6 bases; J trimming: 4 bases; junction bases outside the gene matches: 9. The CDR3 nucleotides are TGCGCCAGCACCCTAACAGCGGGGGATTACAATGAGCAGTTCTTC. It is translated as CASTLTAGDYNEQFF.

This chain connects TRBV5-8 to TRBJ2-3, with 7 bases matching TRBD2. V was clipped by 6 bases and J by 10 bases; unmatched bases: 23. This CDR3 is built from 17 residues. CDR1 is SGHTS and CDR2 is YDEGEE in the germline V gene. The CDR3 loop reads CASTVPPLLAAPGAQYF. CDR3 DNA sequence: TGTGCCAGCACCGTTCCCCCGTTGCTAGCGGCCCCCGGTGCGCAGTATTTT.

In its sample, this clonotype was seen once. The chain is built from TRBV6-2 or TRBV6-3 and TRBJ2-7; perhaps TRBD1 as D (6 bases). This CDR3 has 14 residues. V was clipped by 2 bases and J by 7 bases, with 15 bases between them. Germline V gene data show CDR1 as MNHEY and CDR2 as SVGEGT. In DNA form, the CDR3 reads TGTGCCAGCAGTTACCACAGGGCGAAGGGGGAGCAGTACTTC. Protein product: CASSYHRAKGEQYF.

The chain combines TRBV4-3 with TRBJ2-6, with D uncertain. Trimming took 3 bases from V and 0 from J, leaving 9 bases between them. Looked up from germline, CDR1 is LGHNA and CDR2 is YSLEER. CDR3 length: 16 residues. The CDR3 here is CASSQGGVSGANVLTF. Written as DNA, the CDR3 is TGCGCCAGCAGCCAGGGCGGCGTCTCTGGGGCCAACGTCCTGACTTTC.

The rearrangement uses TRBV6-2 or TRBV6-3 and TRBJ1-4; possibly TRBD1 for D (6 bases). There are 13 residues in the CDR3. The V gene's germline CDR1 is MNHEY and CDR2 SVGEGT. The V gene lost 5 bases and the J gene lost 10 bases, with 14 bases spanning the gap. The CDR3 loop is CASSPTGSGKLFF. For the CDR3, the DNA is TGTGCCAGCAGTCCAACAGGGAGTGGAAAACTGTTTTTT.

The table lists this clonotype with a few counts. The chain joins TRBV5-1 to TRBJ1-1; D gene uncertain. The CDR3 extends over 14 amino acids. Between the trimmed V and J ends, which lost 2 bases and 6 bases, there was a span of 14 bases. Per the germline V gene, CDR1 is SGHRS and CDR2 is YFSETQ. The CDR3 reads CASSFDGPGSEAFF. In DNA, the CDR3 is TGCGCCAGCAGCTTCGACGGACCTGGATCTGAAGCTTTCTTT.

This sequence joins TRBV3-1 and TRBJ2-5; perhaps TRBD2 as D (6 bases). Germline CDR1 reads LGHDT; CDR2 reads YNNKEL (reference sequence). This CDR3 has 16 residues. V lost 2 bases to trimming and J lost 7 bases, with 20 bases between them. The CDR3 coding sequence is TGTGCCAGCAGCCAATCCCCAGGAGGAGGCGGGGTGACCCAGTACTTC. As protein: CASSQSPGGGGVTQYF.

A few counts support this clonotype. The V gene is TRBV6-5, the J gene TRBJ1-1; no reliable D call. The CDR3 sequence is 15 residues long. From germline, CDR1 is MNHEY and CDR2 SVGAGI. The V end lost 2 bases, the J end lost 1 base, and 11 bases lay between the germline ends. The CDR3 DNA is TGTGCCAGCAGTTACCGGCGGCTCGGGAACACTGAAGCTTTCTTT. Translated: CASSYRRLGNTEAFF.

The chain is built from TRBV11-2 and TRBJ2-7, with 11 bases matching TRBD1. There are 19 residues in the CDR3. Per the germline V gene, CDR1 is SGHAT and CDR2 is FQNNGV. J lost 1 base, V lost 3 bases, and 14 bases had no gene match. The CDR3 loop reads CASSFYNPRDRGLSYEQYF. CDR3 coding DNA: TGTGCCAGCAGCTTTTATAATCCAAGGGACAGGGGGTTATCCTACGAGCAGTACTTC.

This clonotype was recorded a few times. The chain joins TRBV12-3 or TRBV12-4 to TRBJ1-1; D may be TRBD1 (6 bases). V was cut by 6 bases and J by 10 bases, with 24 bases left in between. CDR3 length: 15 residues. This CDR3 reads CASSLPLKAGGRAFF. The CDR3 region has the DNA TGTGCCAGCAGCCTCCCCCTAAAGGCGGGGGGCAGAGCTTTCTTT.

This chain links TRBV7-9 with TRBJ1-1, with D tentatively TRBD1 (6 bases). Germline lookup yields CDR1 SEHNR and CDR2 FQNEAQ (reference sequence). This CDR3 is 15 amino acids long. Deletions cut 5 bases from V and 0 bases from J, with 13 bases between. CDR3 sequence: CASSPRGGMNTEAFF. DNA of the CDR3: TGTGCCAGCAGCCCAAGGGGGGGAATGAACACTGAAGCTTTCTTT.

This clonotype was recorded a few times. The genes are TRBV20-1 and TRBJ2-4; 10 positions agree with TRBD1. The trim removed 5 bases at V and 7 bases at J, leaving 8 bases unmatched. From germline, CDR1 is DFQATT and CDR2 SNEGSKA (reference sequence). This CDR3 spans 14 amino acids. The chain's CDR3 is CSAYGTGEGNIQYF. The CDR3 region has the DNA TGCAGTGCTTACGGGACAGGGGAGGGGAACATTCAGTACTTC.

V is TRBV12-3 or TRBV12-4 and J is TRBJ2-3; 7 bases fit TRBD1. This CDR3 region has 14 residues. Trimming took 7 bases from V and 2 from J; bases not matched to a gene: 6. CDR3 coding DNA: TGTGCCAGCATCCAGGGACAGATCACAGATACGCAGTATTTT. Protein: CASIQGQITDTQYF.

V is TRBV20-1 and J is TRBJ2-3; 12 bases agree with TRBD2. Germline loops: CDR1 DFQATT, CDR2 SNEGSKA (reference sequence). The length of the CDR3 is 15 residues. Unmatched junction bases numbered 8, after V lost 6 bases and J lost 4 bases. CDR3 residues: CSALPTSGRPDTQYF. CDR3 coding DNA: TGCAGTGCCCTACCGACTAGCGGGAGACCAGATACGCAGTATTTT.

The table lists this clonotype with a few counts. The chain couples TRBV4-3 to TRBJ2-1; 8 bases agree with TRBD2. Germline V lookup: CDR1 LGHNA, CDR2 YSLEER. J lost 2 bases, V lost 4 bases, and 7 bases had no gene match. The CDR3 loop spans 16 amino acids. CDR3: CASSPLTGGPYNEQFF. CDR3 DNA sequence: TGCGCCAGCAGCCCCCTCACGGGAGGGCCCTACAATGAGCAGTTCTTC.

The genes are TRBV5-1 and TRBJ2-2, with unresolved D. This CDR3 contains 14 residues. V lost 0 bases and J lost 4, with 7 bases in between. From germline, CDR1 is SGHRS and CDR2 YFSETQ. DNA of the CDR3: TGCGCCAGCAGCTTGGTATGGGGCACCGGGGAGCTGTTTTTT. The encoded protein is CASSLVWGTGELFF.

This clonotype occurred a few times. The rearrangement links TRBV25-1 to TRBJ2-3; D not resolved. There are 13 residues in the CDR3. Trimming cost V 8 bases and J 2 bases, with 11 bases left between them. The germline CDR1 and CDR2 sequences are MGHDK and SYGVNS. This chain's CDR3 is CASGPGYTDTQYF. The CDR3 DNA sequence: TGTGCCAGCGGACCCGGATACACAGATACGCAGTATTTT. Full variable domain (outside the CDR3, taken from reference TRBV25-1 and TRBJ2-3): EADIYQTPRYLVIGTGKKITLECSQTMGHDKMYWYQQDPGMELHLIHYSYGVNSTEKGDLSSESTVSRIRTEHFPLTLESARPSHTSQYLCASGPGYTDTQYFGPGTRLTVL.

This clonotype was observed once. This chain connects TRBV24-1 to TRBJ1-2; TRBD1 is a possible D gene (6 bases). The CDR3 has 14 amino acids. V shed 2 bases and J shed 3 bases, with 9 bases lying between them. CDR1 is KGHDR and CDR2 is SFDVKD in the germline V gene. This CDR3 is CATSDSQGDYGYTF. The DNA of the CDR3 is TGTGCCACCAGTGATTCACAGGGAGACTATGGCTACACCTTC.

This clonotype was observed a few times. The chain uses TRBV5-1 and TRBJ1-2; 7 nucleotides agree with TRBD1. The CDR3 contains 13 residues. V lost 0 bases and J lost 8; bases outside the gene matches: 4. Germline values: CDR1 SGHRS, CDR2 YFSETQ. The chain's CDR3 is CASSLEQGSGYTF. Here the CDR3 DNA reads TGCGCCAGCAGCTTGGAACAGGGGTCCGGCTACACCTTC.